The 24 T cell receptor beta chains presented below share a single source sample, sequenced in a study of T cell repertoires in cytomegalovirus infection. TCRdb called the reads again in MiXCR, with one record for every CDR3 protein. The sample lists approximately 240,000 distinct CDR3 sequences, approximately 13% occurring once. The sample taken for sequencing was PBMCs. Receptors were obtained from a human donor in good health (CMV status not recorded). Some clones in this sample may be carry-over from other donors' samples.

At least ten counts were recorded for this clonotype. The chain employs TRBV7-9 and TRBJ2-7; 7 bases map to TRBD1. The ends lost 5 bases at V and 1 base at J; junction bases unmatched: 8. The germline CDR1 and CDR2 sequences are SEHNR and FQNEAQ (reference sequence). The CDR3 has 15 amino acids. CDR3 bases: TGTGCCAGCAGCCGAGACAGGGTGAGGTCCTACGAGCAGTACTTC. Translation gives CASSRDRVRSYEQYF.

Ten or more counts support this clonotype. This sequence joins TRBV12-3 or TRBV12-4 and TRBJ2-4, with D maybe TRBD1 (5 bases). Trimming pared 7 bases from V and 8 bases from J, leaving 15 bases between. The length of the CDR3 is 13 residues. The CDR3 loop reads CASTYSSRDIQYF. The CDR3 region has the DNA TGTGCCAGCACCTATTCCTCCAGGGACATTCAGTACTTC.

This clonotype has a count of ten or more. J is TRBJ1-2 and V is TRBV19, with TRBD1 matching 12 bases. V lost 4 bases, J lost 8 bases, and 5 bases stayed unmatched. Germline CDR1 LNHDA, CDR2 SQIVND (reference sequence). The CDR3 is 14 residues long. Written as DNA, the CDR3 is TGTGCCAGTAGTAGCCGGGACAGGGGGCACGGCTACACCTTC. Translated, it gives CASSSRDRGHGYTF.

Many counts were recorded for this clonotype. The chain employs TRBV7-3 and TRBJ2-5; D perhaps matches TRBD2 (6 bases). This CDR3 is 13 amino acids long. The ends were cut back, 4 bases at V and 4 bases at J, with 10 bases in the middle. The germline V gene has CDR1 SGHTA and CDR2 FQGTGA. The CDR3 nucleotides read TGTGCCAGCAGCTCCGGAGGGCGAGAGACCCAGTACTTC. Translated: CASSSGGRETQYF.

The chain recombines TRBV7-2 with TRBJ2-7; TRBD2 matches 9 bases. With 5 bases clipped from V and 3 bases from J, the junction kept 11 bases outside the gene matches. The CDR3 extends over 16 amino acids. Germline CDR1 is SGHTA and CDR2 is FQGNSA. CDR3 sequence reads: CASSPSDTSGFYEQYF. CDR3 nucleotide sequence: TGTGCCAGCAGCCCGTCGGATACTAGCGGGTTCTACGAGCAGTACTTC.

This clonotype was counted ten times or more. This rearrangement joins TRBV7-8 to TRBJ2-3; the match to TRBD2 covers 7 bases. Germline V gene sequence: CDR1 SGHVS, CDR2 FQNEAQ. The V segment lost 1 base and the J segment 5 bases; nucleotides outside the gene matches: 3. The CDR3 consists of 14 residues. The CDR3 DNA is TGTGCCAGCAGCTTAGGGGGCGGGGGAGATACGCAGTATTTT. Its protein is CASSLGGGGDTQYF.

This clonotype was seen ten or more times. A read error may account for a junction end that differs from germline. This chain uses TRBV7-2 with TRBJ1-4, with a tentative D call TRBD1 (6 bases). The CDR3 contains 15 residues. In germline, CDR1 is SGHTA, CDR2 FQGNSA. In nucleotides, the CDR3 is TGTGCCAGCACCTTAGGGGGGGCACTACTGGAAAAACTGTTTTTT. Its protein product is CASTLGGALLEKLFF.

There are many counts of this clonotype. This sequence joins TRBV5-1 and TRBJ1-1; possibly TRBD1 for D (6 bases). The V end was cut by 1 base, the J end by 4 bases, with 14 bases between. CDR1 and CDR2 from the germline V gene are SGHRS and YFSETQ. CDR3 length: 15 residues. CDR3 residues: CASSLLHREGTEAFF. CDR3 in DNA: TGCGCCAGCAGCTTGCTTCACAGGGAGGGCACTGAAGCTTTCTTT.

CDR3 protein: CSARAGYDTGELFF. The CDR3 bases are TGCAGTGCTAGAGCGGGTTACGACACCGGGGAGCTGTTTTTT. The V gene is TRBV20-1, the J gene TRBJ2-2, with D hard to call. The V gene's germline CDR1 is DFQATT and CDR2 SNEGSKA (reference sequence). This CDR3 comprises 14 residues. V lost 1 base and J 3 bases, leaving 9 bases between the germline ends.

This clonotype came up many times. The chain employs TRBV19 and TRBJ2-3, with a weak D call TRBD1 (8 bases). This CDR3 is built from 14 residues. With 6 bases removed from V and 1 base from J, the gap between germline ends came to 11 bases. Per the germline V gene, CDR1 is LNHDA and CDR2 is SQIVND (reference sequence). This CDR3 reads CASRTGGGTDTQYF. The CDR3 nucleotides read TGTGCCAGTAGAACAGGGGGGGGCACAGATACGCAGTATTTT. Complete variable domain (other parts from reference TRBV19 and TRBJ2-3): DGGITQSPKYLFRKEGQNVTLSCEQNLNHDAMYWYRQDPGQGLRLIYYSQIVNDFQKGDIAEGYSVSREKKESFPLTVTSAQKNPTAFYLCASRTGGGTDTQYFGPGTRLTVL.

This clonotype occurred a few times. The V and J genes are TRBV7-3 and TRBJ2-5; a possible D gene is TRBD1 (5 bases). Germline CDR1 reads SGHTA; CDR2 reads FQGTGA. The CDR3 consists of 15 residues. The V end lost 0 bases, the J end lost 0 bases, and 8 bases lay between the germline ends. CDR3 protein: CASSLTPGNQETQYF. Written as DNA, the CDR3 is TGTGCCAGCAGCTTAACTCCAGGGAACCAAGAGACCCAGTACTTC. The variable domain in full, with the rest retrieved from reference TRBV7-3 and TRBJ2-5, is GAGVSQTPSNKVTEKGKYVELRCDPISGHTALYWYRQSLGQGPEFLIYFQGTGAADDSGLPNDRFFAVRPEGSVSTLKIQRTERGDSAVYLCASSLTPGNQETQYFGPGTRLLVL.

V is TRBV29-1 and J is TRBJ2-2, with D possibly TRBD1 on 5 matching bases. The CDR3 is 13 residues long. Trimming removed 3 bases at V and 4 bases at J, with 9 bases between. Germline V lookup: CDR1 SQVTM, CDR2 ANQGSEA. The CDR3 here is CSVDSQGTGELFF. The CDR3 nucleotides are TGCAGCGTTGATTCCCAGGGCACCGGGGAGCTGTTTTTT.

The chain carries TRBV5-5 and TRBJ2-7; D gene ambiguous. Germline V lookup: CDR1 SGHKS, CDR2 YYEKEE (reference sequence). Trimming took off 4 bases at V and 2 bases at J, with 16 bases between the two ends. The CDR3 spans 15 residues. CDR3 DNA: TGTGCCAGCAGCCCAGACACAGCGAATACCTACGAGCAGTACTTC. Protein sequence: CASSPDTANTYEQYF.

This clonotype has ten or more counts. J is TRBJ1-4 and V is TRBV7-2; D is uncertain. Germline V gene lookup returns CDR1 SGHTA and CDR2 FQGNSA. Trimming left V 5 bases short and J 8 bases short, with 21 bases between. This CDR3 region has 16 residues. The CDR3 nucleotides read TGTGCCAGCAGCGTCGGCGGTTATGGGGTTCGGGAAAAACTGTTTTTT. It encodes CASSVGGYGVREKLFF.

This clonotype showed up many times. The chain links TRBV7-9 to TRBJ2-7; possible D gene TRBD1, 5 bases. Germline V lookup: CDR1 SEHNR, CDR2 FQNEAQ (reference sequence). This CDR3 contains 14 residues. The V gene lost 3 bases and the J gene lost 5 bases, with 14 bases spanning the gap. In DNA form, the CDR3 reads TGTGCCAGCAGCTTTAGCAGGGTCAACCACGAGCAGTACTTC. The encoded protein is CASSFSRVNHEQYF.

The V and J genes are TRBV29-1 and TRBJ1-5; 8 bases match TRBD1. The CDR3 is 15 amino acids. Germline CDR1 SQVTM, CDR2 ANQGSEA. In DNA, the CDR3 is TGCAGGGATCCTCAGGGGGCGATAGGCAATCAGCCCCAGCATTTT. Translated, it gives CRDPQGAIGNQPQHF.

This clonotype was recorded at least ten times. This CDR3 is CASSRSGASGDEQFF. The CDR3 coding sequence is TGTGCCAGCAGCCGCTCGGGGGCCTCGGGGGATGAGCAGTTCTTC. V usage is TRBV11-2 and J usage is TRBJ2-1, with D perhaps being TRBD1 or TRBD2 (6 bases each). Looked up from germline, CDR1 is SGHAT and CDR2 is FQNNGV. Trimming left V 5 bases short and J 8 bases short, with 19 bases between. CDR3 length: 15 amino acids. Looking up the rest from reference TRBV11-2 and TRBJ2-1 gives the full variable domain: EAGVAQSPRYKIIEKRQSVAFWCNPISGHATLYWYQQILGQGPKLLIQFQNNGVVDDSQLPKDRFSAERLKGVDSTLKIQPAKLEDSAVYLCASSRSGASGDEQFFGPGTRLTVL.

There are many counts of this clonotype. The chain links TRBV7-2 to TRBJ2-2; D is ambiguous. Germline lookup yields CDR1 SGHTA and CDR2 FQGNSA. With 3 bases removed from V and 4 bases from J, the gap between germline ends came to 9 bases. The CDR3 is made up of 14 amino acids. The CDR3 here is CASSFGPTTGELFF. Here the CDR3 DNA reads TGTGCCAGCAGCTTCGGACCCACCACCGGGGAGCTGTTTTTT.

V is TRBV7-3 and J is TRBJ1-1, with a possible D match to TRBD1 (6 bases). V was trimmed by 6 bases and J by 0 bases, leaving 14 bases between them. The CDR3 consists of 15 residues. Germline loops: CDR1 SGHTA, CDR2 FQGTGA. CDR3 coding DNA: TGTGCCAGCAGGTCGAGGACAGACCTGAACACTGAAGCTTTCTTT. Translating gives CASRSRTDLNTEAFF. Together with reference TRBV7-3 and TRBJ1-1, the CDR3 gives the full variable domain: GAGVSQTPSNKVTEKGKYVELRCDPISGHTALYWYRQSLGQGPEFLIYFQGTGAADDSGLPNDRFFAVRPEGSVSTLKIQRTERGDSAVYLCASRSRTDLNTEAFFGQGTRLTVV.

This clonotype showed up just once. The chain couples TRBV2 to TRBJ1-1; D is undetermined. Germline-derived CDR1 and CDR2 are SNHLY and FYNNEI. V lost 4 bases, J lost 1 base, and 10 bases lay in between. The length of the CDR3 is 14 residues. CDR3 sequence: CASSAGLKNTEAFF. The CDR3 coding sequence is TGTGCCAGCAGTGCAGGACTTAAGAACACTGAAGCTTTCTTT.

This clonotype was counted ten times or more. V is TRBV7-3 and J is TRBJ1-2; D is ambiguous. Trimming stripped 3 bases from V and 0 bases from J, with 14 bases between. Germline values: CDR1 SGHTA, CDR2 FQGTGA. The CDR3 is made up of 16 amino acids. This CDR3 is CASSFDAGGTNYGYTF. CDR3 DNA: TGTGCCAGCAGCTTTGATGCAGGAGGAACTAACTATGGCTACACCTTC. The complete variable domain, with remaining parts taken from reference TRBV7-3 and TRBJ1-2, reads GAGVSQTPSNKVTEKGKYVELRCDPISGHTALYWYRQSLGQGPEFLIYFQGTGAADDSGLPNDRFFAVRPEGSVSTLKIQRTERGDSAVYLCASSFDAGGTNYGYTFGSGTRLTVV.

This clonotype was detected many times. CDR3 nucleotides: TGTGCCACCAGTGATTTGTCGTACAATGAGCAGTTCTTC. Its protein product is CATSDLSYNEQFF. The chain combines TRBV24-1 with TRBJ2-1; D not resolved. Germline CDR1 is KGHDR and CDR2 is SFDVKD. The CDR3 is 13 residues long. The V and J ends lost 0 bases and 4 bases respectively, with 3 bases between them.

In its sample, this clonotype was seen a few times. J is TRBJ1-2 and V is TRBV7-9, with D possibly being TRBD1 (6 bases). Germline V gene data show CDR1 as SEHNR and CDR2 as FQNEAQ (reference sequence). Trimming shortened V by 5 bases and J by 4 bases, and 17 bases separated the two germline ends. The CDR3 is 15 amino acids. CDR3 protein: CASSEGTTSSYGYTF. As DNA, the CDR3 is TGTGCCAGCAGCGAAGGGACAACTTCGTCCTATGGCTACACCTTC.

The chain employs TRBV27 and TRBJ2-1; D might be TRBD1 or TRBD2, each matching 6 bases. The CDR3 is made up of 15 amino acids. Germline lookup yields CDR1 MNHEY and CDR2 SMNVEV (reference sequence). Trimming cost V 1 base and J 6 bases, with 13 bases left between them. The CDR3 region is CASSLYGGGPNEQFF. The CDR3 region has the DNA TGTGCCAGCAGTTTATACGGAGGGGGGCCCAATGAGCAGTTCTTC.